This TCR beta chain was captured in a study of blood T cell repertoires in COVID-19. Assay: immunoSEQ multiplex PCR; the TCRdb copy retains only in-frame clones and omits some. The sample holds about 26,000 clones; roughly 80% are singletons and the top ten take around 55%. The germline V gene encodes CDR1 MGHRA and CDR2 YSYEKL. Trimming took 5 bases from V and 8 from J; bases not matched to a gene: 10. This CDR3 comprises 15 residues. This clone was counted once. This chain joins TRBV4-1 and TRBJ1-4, with TRBD1 identical over 8 bases. Input material: peripheral blood. This TCR was sampled from a man aged 45 to 65 with active or convalescent COVID-19. This chain's CDR3 is CASSIGDRGFEKLFF. DNA of the CDR3: TGCGCCAGCAGCATAGGAGACAGGGGTTTCGAAAAACTGTTTTTT.